This T cell receptor beta chain was identified in a study of Ad26.COV2.S vaccination and SARS-CoV-2 variants. Study-wide results and caveats: Substantial post-vaccination breadth of spike-specific CD8+ and CD4+ T cell responses was reported.

The CDR3 length is 14 residues. Germline V lookup: CDR1 MGHRA, CDR2 YSYEKL. V lost 6 bases, J lost 9 bases, and 8 bases stayed unmatched. Sequenced by immunoSEQ multiplex PCR; TCRdb stores in-frame clones only, minus some. The data show about 280,000 clones, approximately 87% seen once. Sample treatment: roughly 20 received Ad26.COV2.S at low or high dose, single or two shots; about 5 received placebo; per-sample allocation not given. Vaccine and placebo recipients were sampled on day 63 after the first injection. In the case of this clone: What it binds is not known.

V and J are TRBV4-1 and TRBJ2-1; 10 bases line up with TRBD2. Here the sequenced sample was peripheral blood, taken in a trial of Ad26.COV2.S vaccine versus placebo. The TCR sequence derives from a person between 18 and 65 years old who received the Ad26.COV2.S COVID-19 vaccine or a placebo. The CDR3 loop is CASRELAGKGEQFF. CDR3 sequence (DNA): TGCGCCAGCAGAGAACTAGCGGGGAAGGGTGAGCAGTTCTTC.